These 10 T cell receptor beta chains came from one sample sequenced in a study of CD8+CD57+ T cells in acquired aplastic anemia. Patients chosen for sequencing had shown CD8+CD57+ cell expansion by flow cytometry. TCR beta VDJ combinations and CDR3 sequences were profiled from genomic DNA. TCRdb redid the calling of the reads with MiXCR, one entry per CDR3 protein. The sample has hundreds of thousands of distinct CDR3 sequences, roughly 34% seen once; the top ten hold nearly 0.85%. The source material was sorted CD4+, CD8+, or CD8+CD57+ T cells (not recorded which) from PBMCs. These TCRs come from a human donor with aplastic anemia.

This clonotype was seen at least ten times. This chain links TRBV19 with TRBJ2-1; TRBD2 aligns across 10 bases. Germline V gives CDR1 LNHDA, CDR2 SQIVND (reference sequence). CDR3 length: 15 residues. Unmatched junction bases numbered 5, after V lost 8 bases and J lost 1 base. CDR3 in amino acids: CASGPLAGSYNEQFF. The CDR3 bases are TGTGCCAGTGGACCACTAGCGGGATCCTACAATGAGCAGTTCTTC.

The chain carries TRBV10-3 and TRBJ1-1; 9 positions agree with TRBD1. Germline V gene lookup returns CDR1 ENHRY and CDR2 SYGVKD. J was trimmed by 1 base and V by 5 bases; bases with no gene match: 11. The CDR3 has 17 residues. The CDR3 spells CAISPVLDRGKNTEAFF. The CDR3, as DNA: TGTGCCATCAGTCCCGTCCTTGACAGGGGGAAGAACACTGAAGCTTTCTTT.

This clonotype showed up many times. The chain recombines TRBV7-8 with TRBJ1-6; possibly TRBD1 for D (5 bases). V lost 5 bases to trimming and J lost 6 bases, with 20 bases between them. CDR3 length: 17 amino acids. CDR1 and CDR2 (germline): SGHVS, FQNEAQ. The CDR3 region is CASSLLLPGTANSPLHF. The DNA for the CDR3 is TGTGCCAGCAGCCTACTGCTTCCCGGGACTGCTAATTCACCCCTCCACTTT.

On this clonotype itself: A much larger clone is a single base away; this may be a read error. The chain employs TRBV19 and TRBJ2-7; 8 bases are shared with TRBD1. The CDR3 spans 15 residues. V lost 3 bases and J lost 7; bases outside the gene matches: 11. The germline V gene encodes CDR1 LNHDA and CDR2 SQIVND (reference sequence). In DNA form, the CDR3 reads TGTGCCAGTAGTATCGGGCCAGGGGGCCGAAATGAGCAGTACTTC. It encodes CASSIGPGGRNEQYF.

The table lists this clonotype with many counts. The chain joins TRBV2 to TRBJ1-5; 7 bases map to TRBD1. The V gene's germline CDR1 is SNHLY and CDR2 FYNNEI. V shed 5 bases and J 7 bases; nucleotides not matched to a gene: 11. The CDR3 sequence is 15 residues long. The CDR3 protein is CASSPTGLTRQPQHF. CDR3 nucleotide sequence: TGTGCCAGCAGTCCGACAGGGCTGACTCGGCAGCCCCAGCATTTT.

This clonotype turned up a few times. The J gene is TRBJ1-4, the V gene TRBV5-1, with 8 bases fitting TRBD1. This CDR3 is built from 14 residues. Germline CDR1 is SGHRS and CDR2 is YFSETQ. Germline trimming cut 1 base from V and 7 bases from J; bases unmatched to any gene: 3. CDR3 in amino acids: CASSLTGTGEKLFF. The CDR3 nucleotides read TGCGCCAGCAGCTTGACGGGGACAGGTGAAAAACTGTTTTTT.

V usage is TRBV11-1 and J usage is TRBJ2-3, with TRBD2 matching 11 bases. Germline CDR1 SGHAT, CDR2 FQDESV (reference sequence). This CDR3 region has 16 residues. V dropped 3 bases and J dropped 4; count of bases not matched to a gene: 6. The CDR3 region has the DNA TGTGCCAGCAGCTTCATTAGCGGGGGGGCTGCAGATACGCAGTATTTT. Residues: CASSFISGGAADTQYF.

This chain joins TRBV12-5 and TRBJ2-5; D call uncertain. The CDR3 has 13 residues. V lost 3 bases, J lost 6 bases, and 11 bases lay in between. Germline V gene lookup returns CDR1 LGHNT and CDR2 FRNRAP. CDR3 region: CASGFLPEKTQYF. As DNA, the CDR3 is TGTGCTAGTGGTTTCCTTCCCGAGAAGACCCAGTACTTC.

The chain links TRBV19 to TRBJ1-1, with D possibly matching TRBD1 (5 bases). In germline, CDR1 is LNHDA, CDR2 SQIVND (reference sequence). This CDR3 region has 16 residues. V lost 6 bases and J 10 bases, leaving 27 bases between the germline ends. The CDR3, as DNA: TGTGCCAGTAGCCGGGGACCACCGTTCGCGGATTATCTAGCTTTCTTT. Translated, it gives CASSRGPPFADYLAFF.

In this sample, this clonotype turned up a few times. The chain is built from TRBV6-1 and TRBJ1-6; D is perhaps TRBD1 (6 bases). The CDR3 sequence is 14 residues long. The germline V gene has CDR1 MNHNS and CDR2 SASEGT. Trimming removed 6 bases at V and 8 bases at J, with 14 bases between. The CDR3 coding sequence is TGTGCCAGCAGGGACAGTTTTCCATATTCACCCCTCCACTTT. The encoded protein is CASRDSFPYSPLHF.